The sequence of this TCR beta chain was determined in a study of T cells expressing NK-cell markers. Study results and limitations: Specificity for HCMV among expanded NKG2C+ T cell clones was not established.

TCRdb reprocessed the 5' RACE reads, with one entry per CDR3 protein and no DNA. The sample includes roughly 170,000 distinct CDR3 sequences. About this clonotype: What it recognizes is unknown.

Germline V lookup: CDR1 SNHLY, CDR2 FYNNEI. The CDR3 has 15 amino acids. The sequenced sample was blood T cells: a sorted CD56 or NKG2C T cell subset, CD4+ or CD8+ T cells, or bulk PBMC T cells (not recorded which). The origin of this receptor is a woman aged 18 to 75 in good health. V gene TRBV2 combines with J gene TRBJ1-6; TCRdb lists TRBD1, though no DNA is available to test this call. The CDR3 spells CASSRTGSYNSPLHF.